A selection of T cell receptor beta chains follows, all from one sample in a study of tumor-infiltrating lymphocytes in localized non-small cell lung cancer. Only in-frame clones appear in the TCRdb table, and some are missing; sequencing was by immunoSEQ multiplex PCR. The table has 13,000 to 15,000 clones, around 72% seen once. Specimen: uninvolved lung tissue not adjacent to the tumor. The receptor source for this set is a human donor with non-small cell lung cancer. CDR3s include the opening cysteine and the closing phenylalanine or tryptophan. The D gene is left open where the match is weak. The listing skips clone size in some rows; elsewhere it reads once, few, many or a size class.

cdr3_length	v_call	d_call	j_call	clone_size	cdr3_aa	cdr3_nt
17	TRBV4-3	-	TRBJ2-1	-	CASSQAASSARNNEQFF	TGCGCCAGCAGCCAAGCGGCGAGCAGCGCCCGGAACAATGAGCAGTTCTTC
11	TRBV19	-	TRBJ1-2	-	CASSAGLGYTF	TGTGCCAGTAGTGCTGGCTTGGGCTACACCTTC
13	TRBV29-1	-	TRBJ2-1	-	CSVEDWESNEQFF	TGCAGCGTTGAAGATTGGGAATCCAATGAGCAGTTCTTC
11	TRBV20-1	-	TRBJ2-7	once	CSALLGNEQYF	TGCAGTGCACTATTGGGCAACGAGCAGTACTTC
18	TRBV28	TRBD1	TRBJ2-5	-	CASRPAGTGGARRETQYF	TGTGCCAGCAGGCCCGCCGGGACAGGGGGCGCGAGGAGGGAGACCCAGTACTTC
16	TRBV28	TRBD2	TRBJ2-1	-	CASRGLAGGYYNEQFF	TGTGCCAGCAGGGGCCTAGCGGGGGGGTATTACAATGAGCAGTTCTTC
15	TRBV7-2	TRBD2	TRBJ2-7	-	CASSETSGSSYEQYF	TGTGCCAGCAGCGAAACTAGCGGGTCCTCCTACGAGCAGTACTTC
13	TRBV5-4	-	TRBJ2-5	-	CASSWGTQETQYF	TGTGCCAGCAGCTGGGGGACCCAAGAGACCCAGTACTTC
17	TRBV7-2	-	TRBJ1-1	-	CASSLASGGGMNTEAFF	TGTGCCAGCAGCTTAGCGTCTGGGGGCGGTATGAACACTGAAGCTTTCTTT
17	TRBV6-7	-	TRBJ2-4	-	CASSYTNHDGKKNIQYF	TGTGCCAGCAGTTACACAAACCACGACGGTAAAAAAAACATTCAGTACTTC
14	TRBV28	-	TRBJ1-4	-	CASSLGGRNEKLFF	TGTGCCAGCAGTTTAGGGGGGCGGAATGAAAAACTGTTTTTT
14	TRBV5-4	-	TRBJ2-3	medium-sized	CASSLDTTTDTQYF	TGTGCCAGCAGCTTGGACACCACCACAGATACGCAGTATTTT
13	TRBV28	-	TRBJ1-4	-	CASSPPRGEKLFF	TGTGCCAGCAGTCCCCCTAGGGGGGAAAAACTGTTTTTT
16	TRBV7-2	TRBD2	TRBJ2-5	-	CASSPRTSGRKETQYF	TGTGCCAGCAGCCCGCGGACTAGCGGGAGAAAAGAGACCCAGTACTTC
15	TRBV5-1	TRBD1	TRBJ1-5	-	CASSLGQGDVQPQHF	TGCGCCAGCAGCTTGGGACAGGGGGATGTTCAGCCCCAGCATTTT
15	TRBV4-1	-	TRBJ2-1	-	CASSQVPGSYNEQFF	TGCGCCAGCAGCCAAGTCCCGGGCTCCTACAATGAGCAGTTCTTC
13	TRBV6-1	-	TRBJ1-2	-	CASSEGEGVGYTF	TGTGCCAGCAGTGAAGGTGAGGGCGTGGGCTACACCTTC
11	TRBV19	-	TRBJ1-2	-	CASQGARGYTF	TGTGCCAGTCAGGGAGCAAGGGGCTACACCTTC
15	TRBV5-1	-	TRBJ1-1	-	CASSLGGVLGTEAFF	TGCGCCAGCAGCTTGGGTGGGGTCCTGGGCACTGAAGCTTTCTTT
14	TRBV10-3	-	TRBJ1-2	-	CAISEGGWNYGYTF	TGTGCCATCAGTGAGGGGGGGTGGAACTATGGCTACACCTTC
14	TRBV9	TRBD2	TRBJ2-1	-	CASSGSGGPREQFF	TGTGCCAGCAGCGGTTCGGGGGGGCCACGGGAGCAGTTCTTC
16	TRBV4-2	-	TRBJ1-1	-	CASSQDSARMNTEAFF	TGTGCCAGCAGCCAAGATTCGGCAAGAATGAACACTGAAGCTTTCTTT
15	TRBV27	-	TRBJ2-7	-	CASSLRPQASYEQYF	TGTGCCAGCAGTTTACGGCCGCAGGCCTCCTACGAGCAGTACTTC
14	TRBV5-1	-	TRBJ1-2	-	CASSSTSGVTSYTF	TGCGCCAGCAGCTCCACGAGTGGGGTTACGAGCTACACCTTC
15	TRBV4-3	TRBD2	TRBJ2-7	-	CASSQATSGSYEQYF	TGCGCCAGCAGCCAAGCGACTAGCGGCTCCTACGAGCAGTACTTC
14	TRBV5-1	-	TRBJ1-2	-	CASSLEGAILRYTF	TGCGCCAGCAGCTTGGAAGGGGCAATCTTGCGGTACACCTTC
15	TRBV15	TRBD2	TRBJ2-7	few	CATSEGLAQLYEQYF	TGTGCCACCAGCGAGGGACTAGCCCAACTATACGAGCAGTACTTC
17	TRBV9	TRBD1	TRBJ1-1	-	CASSPTGQGVWNTEAFF	TGTGCCAGCAGCCCTACCGGACAGGGGGTTTGGAACACTGAAGCTTTCTTT
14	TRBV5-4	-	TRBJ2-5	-	CASSLEEGKGTQYF	TGTGCCAGCAGCTTGGAGGAGGGGAAGGGGACCCAGTACTTC
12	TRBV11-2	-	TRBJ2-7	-	CASSSIDYEQYF	TGTGCCAGCAGCTCTATAGACTACGAGCAGTACTTC
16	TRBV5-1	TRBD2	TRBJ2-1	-	CASSFTSGGAGNEQFF	TGCGCCAGCAGCTTTACTAGCGGGGGGGCCGGGAATGAGCAGTTCTTC
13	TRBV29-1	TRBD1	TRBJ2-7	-	CSGSEGQAYEQYF	TGCAGCGGGTCCGAGGGACAGGCCTACGAGCAGTACTTC
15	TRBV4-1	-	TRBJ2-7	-	CASSQEIGPYYEQYF	TGCGCCAGCAGCCAAGAGATCGGGCCCTACTACGAGCAGTACTTC
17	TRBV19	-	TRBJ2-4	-	CASSYRRDRTGKNIQYF	TGTGCCAGTAGTTATCGCAGGGACCGGACGGGTAAAAACATTCAGTACTTC
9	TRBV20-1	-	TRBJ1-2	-	CSVGKGYTF	TGCAGTGTGGGAAAGGGCTACACCTTC
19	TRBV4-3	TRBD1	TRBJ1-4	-	CASSQDRAGGGGTNEKLFF	TGCGCCAGCAGCCAAGATCGGGCAGGGGGCGGGGGAACTAATGAAAAACTGTTTTTT
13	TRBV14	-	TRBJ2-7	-	CASSQDLGYEQYF	TGTGCCAGCAGCCAAGATCTCGGCTACGAGCAGTACTTC
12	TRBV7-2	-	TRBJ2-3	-	CASSWTWDTQYF	TGTGCCAGCAGCTGGACGTGGGATACGCAGTATTTT
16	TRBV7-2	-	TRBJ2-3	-	CASSLAGGWGADTQYF	TGTGCCAGCAGCTTAGCTGGGGGGTGGGGCGCAGATACGCAGTATTTT
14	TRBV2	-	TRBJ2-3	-	CASSPSLDTDTQYF	TGTGCCAGCAGCCCCAGTCTCGACACAGATACGCAGTATTTT
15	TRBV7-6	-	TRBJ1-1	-	CASSPNEGRNTEAFF	TGTGCCAGCAGCCCGAATGAAGGGAGGAACACTGAAGCTTTCTTT
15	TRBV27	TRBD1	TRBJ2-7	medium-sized	CASSRPGQGYYEQYF	TGTGCCAGCAGTCGACCCGGACAGGGTTACTACGAGCAGTACTTC
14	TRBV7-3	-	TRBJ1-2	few	CASSLTGPDKGYTF	TGTGCCAGCAGCTTAACGGGGCCAGACAAGGGCTACACCTTC
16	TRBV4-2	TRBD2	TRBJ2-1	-	CASSRQGRGEVNEQFF	TGTGCCAGCAGCCGCCAGGGGCGGGGGGAAGTTAATGAGCAGTTCTTC
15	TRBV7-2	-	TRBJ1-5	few	CASSLDRNNNQPQHF	TGTGCCAGCAGCCTAGACAGAAACAACAATCAGCCCCAGCATTTT
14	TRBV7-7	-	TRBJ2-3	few	CASSPSWPADTQYF	TGTGCTAGCAGCCCCTCATGGCCAGCAGATACGCAGTATTTT
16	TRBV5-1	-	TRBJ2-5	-	CASSFRTRTEQETQYF	TGCGCCAGCAGCTTCCGCACCCGGACGGAACAAGAGACCCAGTACTTC
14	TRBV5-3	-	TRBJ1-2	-	CARSLVFSRGGYTF	TGTGCCAGAAGCTTGGTTTTCTCCCGGGGTGGCTACACCTTC
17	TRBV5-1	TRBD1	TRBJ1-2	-	CASSLRGTGDAVRGYTF	TGCGCCAGCAGCTTGCGGGGGACAGGGGATGCGGTGAGGGGCTACACCTTC
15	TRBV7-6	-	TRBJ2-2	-	CASSLAGENTGELFF	TGTGCCAGCAGCTTAGCGGGGGAGAACACCGGGGAGCTGTTTTTT
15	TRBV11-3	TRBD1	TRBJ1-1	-	CASSLGQGETTEAFF	TGTGCCAGCAGCTTAGGACAGGGGGAGACGACTGAAGCTTTCTTT
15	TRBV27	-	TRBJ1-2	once	CASSFVPRRRHGYTF	TGTGCCAGCAGTTTTGTTCCACGACGACGGCATGGCTACACCTTC
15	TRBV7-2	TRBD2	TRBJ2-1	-	CASSFQRGGYNEQFF	TGTGCCAGCAGCTTCCAGCGGGGTGGCTACAATGAGCAGTTCTTC
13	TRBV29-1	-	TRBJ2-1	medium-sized	CSVEGLDSNEQFF	TGCAGCGTAGAGGGACTGGATAGCAATGAGCAGTTCTTC
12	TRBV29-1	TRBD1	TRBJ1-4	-	CSVTDREEKLFF	TGCAGCGTAACTGACAGGGAGGAAAAACTGTTTTTT
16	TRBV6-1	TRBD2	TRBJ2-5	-	CASSEGRTSGTETQYF	TGTGCCAGCAGTGAAGGGCGGACTAGCGGTACGGAGACCCAGTACTTC
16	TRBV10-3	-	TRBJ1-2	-	CAISEPPGRENYGYTF	TGTGCCATCAGTGAGCCACCCGGCAGGGAGAACTATGGCTACACCTTC